The 4 T cell receptor beta chains listed next were all sequenced from one sample in a study of cytomegalovirus exposure and HLA in healthy donors. The PCR employed 60 Vbeta primers together with 13 Jbeta primers. Profiling relied on immunoSEQ multiplex PCR, and the TCRdb table lists in-frame clones only, not all of them. The table lists approximately 190,000 clones, under 90% of them singletons. The sequenced sample consisted of PBMCs. All receptors come from a boy aged 2-9 years in good health and CMV-seronegative.

A note on this clone: Other DNA sequences in this specimen translate into the identical CDR3. CDR3 protein: CASSLVTSSYEQYF. Here the CDR3 DNA reads TGTGCCAGCAGCTTAGTCACTTCCTCCTACGAGCAGTACTTC. This chain links TRBV7-2 with TRBJ2-7; the D is unclear. CDR1 is SGHTA, CDR2 FQGNSA, per germline. The CDR3 runs 14 residues. V lost 1 base to trimming and J lost 0 bases, with 7 bases between them.

CDR3 loop: CASSQEAWTGPYEQYF. The CDR3 nucleotides read TGCGCCAGCAGCCAAGAAGCCTGGACAGGGCCCTACGAGCAGTACTTC. The chain joins TRBV4-3 to TRBJ2-7, with 8 bases aligning to TRBD1. This CDR3 has 16 residues. After removal of 0 bases from V and 2 bases from J, the junction contained 6 bases not matched to a gene. CDR1 is LGHNA and CDR2 is YSLEER in the germline V gene.

This chain's CDR3 is CASSASGGEVGESYNEQFF. For the CDR3, the DNA is TGTGCCAGCAGTGCTAGCGGGGGGGAAGTTGGGGAGTCCTACAATGAGCAGTTCTTC. The chain employs TRBV6-1 and TRBJ2-1, with TRBD2 identical over 12 bases. Germline loops: CDR1 MNHNS, CDR2 SASEGT. The V and J ends lost 4 bases and 1 base, in that order; junction bases with no gene match: 11. The CDR3 loop spans 19 amino acids.

Turning to this clone: Other DNA sequences in the same sample also yield this CDR3. The chain couples TRBV9 to TRBJ2-3, with a weak D call TRBD2 (5 bases). CDR1 SGDLS and CDR2 YYNGEE come from the germline V gene. The germline V and J ends were trimmed by 2 bases and 1 base, with 5 bases remaining between them. The CDR3 totals 13 residues. The CDR3 nucleotides read TGTGCCAGCAGCGTCGGGGGCACAGATACGCAGTATTTT. Encoded protein: CASSVGGTDTQYF.